The sequence of this T cell receptor beta chain was determined in a study of cytomegalovirus exposure and HLA in healthy donors. Study-level information: An early data release held around 80 million unique TCRs from HLA-typed donors.

General observations from the study: Cytomegalovirus-associated status was assigned to some 160 TCR beta chains. Per a later analysis, HLA-associated TCR beta chains showed more clonal expansion than other, equally common TCR beta chains. In a later analysis, parvovirus B19, influenza, CMV and Epstein-Barr virus appeared linked to several top co-occurrence clusters.

The PCR contained 60 Vbeta and 13 Jbeta primers. This table comes from immunoSEQ multiplex PCR, and its TCRdb copy is limited to in-frame clones, with some not included. Its table records 55,000 or so clones. V was clipped by 8 bases and J by 4 bases, with 8 bases between them. This CDR3 is built from 11 residues. Germline values: CDR1 SGHDN, CDR2 FVKESK. In regard to this clone: The antigen remains undetermined.

The chain is built from TRBV14 and TRBJ2-5; D call uncertain. Sequenced input: PBMCs. The sequence was collected from a woman aged 45-60 years in good health and CMV-seropositive. CDR3 sequence reads: CASSPGETQYF. CDR3 coding DNA: TGTGCCAGCTCACCCGGAGAGACCCAGTACTTC.